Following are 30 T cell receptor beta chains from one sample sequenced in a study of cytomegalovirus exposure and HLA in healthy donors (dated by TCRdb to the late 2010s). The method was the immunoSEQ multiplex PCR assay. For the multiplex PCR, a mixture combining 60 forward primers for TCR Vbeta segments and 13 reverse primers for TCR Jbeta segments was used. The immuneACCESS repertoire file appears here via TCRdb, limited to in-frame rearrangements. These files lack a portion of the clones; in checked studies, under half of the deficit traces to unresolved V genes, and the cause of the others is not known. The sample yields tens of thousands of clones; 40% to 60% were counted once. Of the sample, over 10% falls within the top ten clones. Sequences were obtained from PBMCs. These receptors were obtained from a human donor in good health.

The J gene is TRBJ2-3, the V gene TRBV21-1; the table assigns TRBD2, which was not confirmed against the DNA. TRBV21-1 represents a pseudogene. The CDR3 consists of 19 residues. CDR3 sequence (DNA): TGTGCCAGCACCGAAGGGGAGGGACTAGCGGGAGGGCCTAAGGGGACGCAGTATTTT. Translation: CASTEGEGLAGGPKGTQYF.

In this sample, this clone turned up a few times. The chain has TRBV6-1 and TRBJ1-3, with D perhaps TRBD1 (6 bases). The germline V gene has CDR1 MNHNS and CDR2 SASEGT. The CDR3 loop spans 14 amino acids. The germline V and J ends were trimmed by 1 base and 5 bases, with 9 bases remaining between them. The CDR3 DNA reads TGTGCCAGCAGTGAAGGGACAGCTAGAAACACCATATATTTT. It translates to CASSEGTARNTIYF.

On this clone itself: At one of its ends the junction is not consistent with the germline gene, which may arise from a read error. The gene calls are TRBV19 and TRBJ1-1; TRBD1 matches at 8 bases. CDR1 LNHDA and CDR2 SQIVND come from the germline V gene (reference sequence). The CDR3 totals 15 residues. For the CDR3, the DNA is TGTGCCAGTAGTCTTCGACAGGGGCTGAACGCTGAAGCTTTCTTT. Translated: CASSLRQGLNAEAFF.

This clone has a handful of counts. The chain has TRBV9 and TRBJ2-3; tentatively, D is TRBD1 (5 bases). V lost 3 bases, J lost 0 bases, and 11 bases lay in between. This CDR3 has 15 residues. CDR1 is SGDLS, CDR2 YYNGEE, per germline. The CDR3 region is CASSGRRGSTDTQYF. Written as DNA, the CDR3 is TGTGCCAGCAGCGGAAGAAGGGGAAGCACAGATACGCAGTATTTT.

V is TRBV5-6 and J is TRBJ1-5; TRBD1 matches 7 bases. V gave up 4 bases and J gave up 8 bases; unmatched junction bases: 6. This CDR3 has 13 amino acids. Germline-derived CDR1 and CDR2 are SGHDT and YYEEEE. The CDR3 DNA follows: TGTGCCAGCAGCGACAGGGTCTCGGAGCCCCAGCATTTT. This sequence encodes CASSDRVSEPQHF.

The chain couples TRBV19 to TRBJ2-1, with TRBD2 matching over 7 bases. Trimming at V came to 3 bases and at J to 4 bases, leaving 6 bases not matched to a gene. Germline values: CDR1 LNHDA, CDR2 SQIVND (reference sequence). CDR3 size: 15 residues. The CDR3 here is CASSMGSSGYNEQFF. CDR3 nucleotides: TGTGCCAGTAGTATGGGATCTAGCGGATACAATGAGCAGTTCTTC.

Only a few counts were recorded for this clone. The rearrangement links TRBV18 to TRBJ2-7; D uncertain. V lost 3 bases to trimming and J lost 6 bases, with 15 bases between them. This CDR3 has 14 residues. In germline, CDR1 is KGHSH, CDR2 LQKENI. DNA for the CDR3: TGTGCCAGCTCACCTTCTTCAACGTTCGGCGAGCAGTACTTC. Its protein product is CASSPSSTFGEQYF.

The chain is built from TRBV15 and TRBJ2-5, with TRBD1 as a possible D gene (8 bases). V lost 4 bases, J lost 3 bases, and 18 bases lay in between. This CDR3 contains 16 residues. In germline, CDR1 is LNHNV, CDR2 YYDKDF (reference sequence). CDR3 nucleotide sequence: TGTGCCACCAGCAACCCAAACAGGGGGGGGAAAGAGACCCAGTACTTC. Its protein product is CATSNPNRGGKETQYF.

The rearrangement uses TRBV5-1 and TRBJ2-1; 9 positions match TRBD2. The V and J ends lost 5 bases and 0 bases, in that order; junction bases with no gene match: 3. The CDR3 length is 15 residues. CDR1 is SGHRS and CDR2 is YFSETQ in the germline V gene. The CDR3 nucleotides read TGCGCCAGCAGTGGTAGCGGGGGCTCCTACAATGAGCAGTTCTTC. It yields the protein CASSGSGGSYNEQFF.

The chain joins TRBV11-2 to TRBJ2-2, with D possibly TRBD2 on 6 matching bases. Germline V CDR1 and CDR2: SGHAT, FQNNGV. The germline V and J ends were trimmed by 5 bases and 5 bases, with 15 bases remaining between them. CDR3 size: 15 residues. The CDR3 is CASSLEGRRTGELFF. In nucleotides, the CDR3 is TGTGCCAGCAGCCTCGAGGGGAGGAGGACCGGGGAGCTGTTTTTT.

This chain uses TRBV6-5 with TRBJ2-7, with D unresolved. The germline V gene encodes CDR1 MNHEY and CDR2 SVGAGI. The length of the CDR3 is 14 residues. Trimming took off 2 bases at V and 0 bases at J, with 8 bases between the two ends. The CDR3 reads CASSYGASSYEQYF. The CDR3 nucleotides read TGTGCCAGCAGTTACGGTGCGAGCTCCTACGAGCAGTACTTC.

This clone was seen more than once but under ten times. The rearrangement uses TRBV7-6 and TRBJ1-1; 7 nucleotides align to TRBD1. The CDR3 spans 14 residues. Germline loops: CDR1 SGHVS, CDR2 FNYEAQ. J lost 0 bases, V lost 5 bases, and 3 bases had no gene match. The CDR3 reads CASSQGGLNTEAFF. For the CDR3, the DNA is TGTGCCAGCAGCCAGGGGGGCTTGAACACTGAAGCTTTCTTT.

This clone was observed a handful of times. The CDR3 loop is CASSKRQEETQYF. The CDR3 coding sequence is TGTGCCAGCAGCAAAAGACAGGAGGAGACCCAGTACTTC. This rearrangement joins TRBV7-3 to TRBJ2-5; TRBD1 might be the D (6 bases). Trimming shortened V by 5 bases and J by 5 bases, and 12 bases separated the two germline ends. CDR1 is SGHTA, CDR2 FQGTGA, per germline. This CDR3 is built from 13 residues.

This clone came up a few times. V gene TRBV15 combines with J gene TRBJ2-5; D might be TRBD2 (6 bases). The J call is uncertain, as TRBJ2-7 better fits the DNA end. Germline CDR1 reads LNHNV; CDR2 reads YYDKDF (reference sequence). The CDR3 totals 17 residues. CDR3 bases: TGTGCCACCAGCAGAGATGGTACGGCGGGAAGGGCCTACGAGCAGTACTTC. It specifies CATSRDGTAGRAYEQYF.

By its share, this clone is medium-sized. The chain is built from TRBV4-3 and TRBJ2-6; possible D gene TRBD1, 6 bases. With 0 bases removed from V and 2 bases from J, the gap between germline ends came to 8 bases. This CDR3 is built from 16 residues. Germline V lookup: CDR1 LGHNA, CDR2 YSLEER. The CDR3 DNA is TGCGCCAGCAGCCAAGATGGGACAACTGGGGCCAACGTCCTGACTTTC. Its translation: CASSQDGTTGANVLTF.

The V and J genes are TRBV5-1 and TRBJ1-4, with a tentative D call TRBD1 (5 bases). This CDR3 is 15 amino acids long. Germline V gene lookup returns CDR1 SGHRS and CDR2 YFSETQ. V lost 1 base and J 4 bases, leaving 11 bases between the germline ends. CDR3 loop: CASSLTGNDNEKLFF. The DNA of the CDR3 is TGCGCCAGCAGCTTGACAGGCAACGATAATGAAAAACTGTTTTTT. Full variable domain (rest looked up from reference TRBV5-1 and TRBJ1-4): KAGVTQTPRYLIKTRGQQVTLSCSPISGHRSVSWYQQTPGQGLQFLFEYFSETQRNKGNFPGRFSGRQFSNSRSEMNVSTLELGDSALYLCASSLTGNDNEKLFFGSGTQLSVL.

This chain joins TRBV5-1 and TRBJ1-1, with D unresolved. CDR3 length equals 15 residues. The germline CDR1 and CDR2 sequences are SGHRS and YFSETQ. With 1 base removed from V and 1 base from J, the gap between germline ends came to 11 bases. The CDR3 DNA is TGCGCCAGCAGCTTGTTGCAGGCCCCGAACACTGAAGCTTTCTTT. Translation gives CASSLLQAPNTEAFF.

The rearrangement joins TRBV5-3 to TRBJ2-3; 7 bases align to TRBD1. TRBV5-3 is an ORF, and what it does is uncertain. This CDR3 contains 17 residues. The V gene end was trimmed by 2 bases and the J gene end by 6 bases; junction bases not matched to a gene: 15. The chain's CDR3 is CARSFTGVTLKKDTQYF. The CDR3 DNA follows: TGTGCCAGAAGCTTCACAGGGGTTACGTTGAAGAAGGATACGCAGTATTTT.

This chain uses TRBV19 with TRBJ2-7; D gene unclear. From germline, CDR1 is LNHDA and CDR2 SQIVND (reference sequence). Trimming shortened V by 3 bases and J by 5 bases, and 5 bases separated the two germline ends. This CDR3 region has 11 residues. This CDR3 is CASSIRNEQYF. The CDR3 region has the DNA TGTGCCAGTAGTATCAGGAACGAGCAGTACTTC. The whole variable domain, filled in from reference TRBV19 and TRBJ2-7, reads DGGITQSPKYLFRKEGQNVTLSCEQNLNHDAMYWYRQDPGQGLRLIYYSQIVNDFQKGDIAEGYSVSREKKESFPLTVTSAQKNPTAFYLCASSIRNEQYFGPGTRLTVT.

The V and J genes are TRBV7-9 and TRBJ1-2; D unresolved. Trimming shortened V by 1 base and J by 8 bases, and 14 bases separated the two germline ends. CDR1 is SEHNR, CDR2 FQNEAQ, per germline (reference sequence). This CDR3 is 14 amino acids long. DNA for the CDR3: TGTGCCAGCAGCTTAGACGAGATGTCGGGAGGCTACACCTTC. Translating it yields CASSLDEMSGGYTF. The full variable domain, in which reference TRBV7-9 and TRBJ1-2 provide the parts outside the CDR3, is DTGVSQNPRHKITKRGQNVTFRCDPISEHNRLYWYRQTLGQGPEFLTYFQNEAQLEKSRLLSDRFSAERPKGSFSTLEIQRTEQGDSAMYLCASSLDEMSGGYTFGSGTRLTVV.

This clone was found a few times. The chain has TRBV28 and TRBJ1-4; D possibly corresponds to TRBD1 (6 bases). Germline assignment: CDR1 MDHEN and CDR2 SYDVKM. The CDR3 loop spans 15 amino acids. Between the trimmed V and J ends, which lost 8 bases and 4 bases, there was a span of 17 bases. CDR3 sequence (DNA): TGTGCCAGCTGGGGACCGGGACAAATTAATGAAAAACTGTTTTTT. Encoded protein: CASWGPGQINEKLFF. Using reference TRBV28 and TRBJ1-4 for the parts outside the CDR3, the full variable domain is DVKVTQSSRYLVKRTGEKVFLECVQDMDHENMFWYRQDPGLGLRLIYFSYDVKMKEKGDIPEGYSVSREKKERFSLILESASTNQTSMYLCASWGPGQINEKLFFGSGTQLSVL.

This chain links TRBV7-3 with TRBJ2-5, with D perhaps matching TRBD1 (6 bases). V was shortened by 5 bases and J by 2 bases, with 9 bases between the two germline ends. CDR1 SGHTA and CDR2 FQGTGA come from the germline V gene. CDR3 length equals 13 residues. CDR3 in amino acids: CASSRTGQETQYF. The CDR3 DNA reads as TGTGCCAGCAGCCGCACAGGGCAAGAGACCCAGTACTTC.

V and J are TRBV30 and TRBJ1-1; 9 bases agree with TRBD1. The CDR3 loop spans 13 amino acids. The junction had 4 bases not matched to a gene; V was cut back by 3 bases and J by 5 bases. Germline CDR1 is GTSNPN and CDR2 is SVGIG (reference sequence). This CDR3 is CAWRGQGLTEAFF. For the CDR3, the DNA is TGTGCCTGGAGGGGACAGGGTCTGACTGAAGCTTTCTTT. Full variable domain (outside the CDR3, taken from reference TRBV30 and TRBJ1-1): SQTIHQWPATLVQPVGSPLSLECTVEGTSNPNLYWYRQAAGRGLQLLFYSVGIGQISSEVPQNLSASRPQDRQFILSSKKLLLSDSGFYLCAWRGQGLTEAFFGQGTRLTVV.

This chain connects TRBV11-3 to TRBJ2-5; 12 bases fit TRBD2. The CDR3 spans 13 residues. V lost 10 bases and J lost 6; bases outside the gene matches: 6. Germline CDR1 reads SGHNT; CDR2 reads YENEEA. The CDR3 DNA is TGTGCCAATCTAGCGGGGGGGCGAAAGACCCAGTACTTC. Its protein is CANLAGGRKTQYF.

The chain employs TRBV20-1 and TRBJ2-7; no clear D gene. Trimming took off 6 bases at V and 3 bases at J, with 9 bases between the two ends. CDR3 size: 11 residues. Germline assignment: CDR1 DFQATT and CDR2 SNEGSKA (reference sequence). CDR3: CSALPSYEQYF. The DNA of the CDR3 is TGCAGTGCGTTACCCAGCTACGAGCAGTACTTC.

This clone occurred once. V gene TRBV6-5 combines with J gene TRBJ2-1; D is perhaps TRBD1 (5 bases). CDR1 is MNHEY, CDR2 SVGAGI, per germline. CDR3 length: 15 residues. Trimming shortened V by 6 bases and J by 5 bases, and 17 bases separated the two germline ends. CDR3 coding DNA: TGTGCCAGCAGGCCTTACAGGACCCTTAACAATGAGCAGTTCTTC. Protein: CASRPYRTLNNEQFF.

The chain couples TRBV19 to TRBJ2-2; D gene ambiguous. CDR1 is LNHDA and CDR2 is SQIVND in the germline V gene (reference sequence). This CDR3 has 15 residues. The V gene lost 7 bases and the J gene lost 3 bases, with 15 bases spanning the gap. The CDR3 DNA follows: TGTGCCAGTATTGTATCGTCGTTTTACACCGGGGAGCTGTTTTTT. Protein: CASIVSSFYTGELFF.

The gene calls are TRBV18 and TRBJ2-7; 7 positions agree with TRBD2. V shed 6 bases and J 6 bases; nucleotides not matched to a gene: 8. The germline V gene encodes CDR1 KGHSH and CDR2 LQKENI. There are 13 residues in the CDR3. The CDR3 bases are TGTGCCAGCTCTCGCGGACTAGAAGGCGAGCAGTACTTC. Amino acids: CASSRGLEGEQYF.

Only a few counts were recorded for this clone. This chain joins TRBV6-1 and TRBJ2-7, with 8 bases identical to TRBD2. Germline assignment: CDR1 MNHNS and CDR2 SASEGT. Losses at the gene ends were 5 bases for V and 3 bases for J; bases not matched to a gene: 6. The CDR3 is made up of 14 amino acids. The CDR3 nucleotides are TGTGCCAGCAGTCCCGGGACTAGTTTCTACGAGCAGTACTTC. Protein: CASSPGTSFYEQYF.

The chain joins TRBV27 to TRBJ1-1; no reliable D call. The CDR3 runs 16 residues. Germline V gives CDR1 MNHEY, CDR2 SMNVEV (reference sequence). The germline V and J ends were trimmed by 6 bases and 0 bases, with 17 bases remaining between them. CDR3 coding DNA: TGTGCCAGCAGGGGGAGCCGACAAGTAGTGAACACTGAAGCTTTCTTT. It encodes CASRGSRQVVNTEAFF.